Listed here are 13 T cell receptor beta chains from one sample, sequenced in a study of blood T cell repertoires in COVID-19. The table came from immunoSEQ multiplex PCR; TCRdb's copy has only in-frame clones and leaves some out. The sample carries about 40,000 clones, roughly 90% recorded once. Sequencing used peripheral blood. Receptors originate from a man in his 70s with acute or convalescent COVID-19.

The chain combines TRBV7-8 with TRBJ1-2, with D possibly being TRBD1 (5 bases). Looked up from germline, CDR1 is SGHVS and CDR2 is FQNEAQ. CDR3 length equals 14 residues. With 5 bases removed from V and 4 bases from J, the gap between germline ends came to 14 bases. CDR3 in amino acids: CASSPRQISYGYTF. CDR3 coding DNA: TGTGCCAGCAGCCCCCGACAGATAAGCTATGGCTACACCTTC. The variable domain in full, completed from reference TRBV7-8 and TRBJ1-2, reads GAGVSQSPRYKVAKRGQDVALRCDPISGHVSLFWYQQALGQGPEFLTYFQNEAQLDKSGLPSDRFFAERPEGSVSTLKIQRTQQEDSAVYLCASSPRQISYGYTFGSGTRLTVV.

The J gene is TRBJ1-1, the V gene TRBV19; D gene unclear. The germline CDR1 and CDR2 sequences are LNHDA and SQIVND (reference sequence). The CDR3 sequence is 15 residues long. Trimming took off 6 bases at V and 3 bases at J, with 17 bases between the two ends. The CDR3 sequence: CASREGRGRDTEAFF. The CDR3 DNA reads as TGTGCCAGTAGGGAAGGGAGAGGGCGCGACACTGAAGCTTTCTTT.

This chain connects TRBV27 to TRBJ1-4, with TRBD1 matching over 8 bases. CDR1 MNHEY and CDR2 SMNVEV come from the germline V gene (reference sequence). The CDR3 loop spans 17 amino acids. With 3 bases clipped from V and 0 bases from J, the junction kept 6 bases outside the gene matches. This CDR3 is CASSFRTGYTTNEKLFF. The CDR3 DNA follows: TGTGCCAGCAGTTTTAGGACAGGGTATACAACTAATGAAAAACTGTTTTTT.

In DNA form, the CDR3 reads TGTGCCATCAGTAGGGACAATAGCAATCAGCCCCAGCATTTT. It yields the protein CAISRDNSNQPQHF. V gene TRBV10-3 combines with J gene TRBJ1-5, with TRBD1 as a possible D gene (6 bases). The V and J ends lost 5 bases and 0 bases respectively, with 8 bases between them. The V gene's germline CDR1 is ENHRY and CDR2 SYGVKD. This CDR3 has 14 amino acids.

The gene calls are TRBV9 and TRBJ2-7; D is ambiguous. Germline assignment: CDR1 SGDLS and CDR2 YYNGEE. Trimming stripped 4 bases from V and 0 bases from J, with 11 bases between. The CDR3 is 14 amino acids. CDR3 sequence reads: CASSILALSYEQYF. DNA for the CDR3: TGTGCCAGCAGCATCCTTGCGCTCTCCTACGAGCAGTACTTC.

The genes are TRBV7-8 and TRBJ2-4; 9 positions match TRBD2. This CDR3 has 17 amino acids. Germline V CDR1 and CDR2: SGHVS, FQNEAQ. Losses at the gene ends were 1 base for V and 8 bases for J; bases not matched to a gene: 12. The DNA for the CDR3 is TGTGCCAGCAGCTTAGGCAGCGGGGGGCAGGGATTAGACATTCAGTACTTC. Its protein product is CASSLGSGGQGLDIQYF.

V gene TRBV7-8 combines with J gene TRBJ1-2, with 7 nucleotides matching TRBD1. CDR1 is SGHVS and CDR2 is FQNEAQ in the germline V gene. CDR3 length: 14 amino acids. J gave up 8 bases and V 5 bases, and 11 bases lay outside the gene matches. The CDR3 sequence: CASSPRQGSEGYTF. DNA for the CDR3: TGTGCCAGCAGCCCCCGACAGGGATCGGAGGGCTACACCTTC.

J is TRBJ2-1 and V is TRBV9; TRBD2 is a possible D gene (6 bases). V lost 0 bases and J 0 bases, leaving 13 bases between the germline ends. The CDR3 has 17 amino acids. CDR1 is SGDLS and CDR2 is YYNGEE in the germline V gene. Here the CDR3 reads CASSVVGGPSSYNEQFF. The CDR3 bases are TGTGCCAGCAGCGTAGTCGGGGGACCGAGCTCCTACAATGAGCAGTTCTTC. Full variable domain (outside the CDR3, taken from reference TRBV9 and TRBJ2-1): DSGVTQTPKHLITATGQRVTLRCSPRSGDLSVYWYQQSLDQGLQFLIQYYNGEERAKGNILERFSAQQFPDLHSELNLSSLELGDSALYFCASSVVGGPSSYNEQFFGPGTRLTVL.

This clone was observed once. DNA of the CDR3: TGCAGCCCGTGCCTGGACAGGGCCCTCAATCAGCCCCAGCATTTT. Its protein product is CSPCLDRALNQPQHF. The rearrangement uses TRBV29-1 and TRBJ1-5, with 8 nucleotides matching TRBD1. Germline V lookup: CDR1 SQVTM, CDR2 ANQGSEA. This CDR3 region has 15 residues. J was trimmed by 3 bases and V by 8 bases; bases with no gene match: 12.

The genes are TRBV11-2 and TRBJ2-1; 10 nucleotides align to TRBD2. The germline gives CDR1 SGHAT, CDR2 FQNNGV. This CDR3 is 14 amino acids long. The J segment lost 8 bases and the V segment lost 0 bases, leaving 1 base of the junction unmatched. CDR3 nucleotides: TGTGCCAGCAGCTTAGAACTAGCGGGATATGAGCAGTTCTTC. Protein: CASSLELAGYEQFF.

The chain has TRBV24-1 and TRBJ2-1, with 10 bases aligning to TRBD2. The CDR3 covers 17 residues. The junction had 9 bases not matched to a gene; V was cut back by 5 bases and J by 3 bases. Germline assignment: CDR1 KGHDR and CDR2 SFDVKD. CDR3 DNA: TGTGCCACCAGTGGTCCTAGCGGGAGTGGGGTCTACAATGAGCAGTTCTTC. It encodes CATSGPSGSGVYNEQFF.

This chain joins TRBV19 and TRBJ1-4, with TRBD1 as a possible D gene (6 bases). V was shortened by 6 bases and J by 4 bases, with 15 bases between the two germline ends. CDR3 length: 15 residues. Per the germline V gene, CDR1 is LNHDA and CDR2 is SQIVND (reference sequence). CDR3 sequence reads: CASRFRDILNEKLFF. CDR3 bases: TGTGCCAGTAGGTTCCGGGACATACTTAATGAAAAACTGTTTTTT.

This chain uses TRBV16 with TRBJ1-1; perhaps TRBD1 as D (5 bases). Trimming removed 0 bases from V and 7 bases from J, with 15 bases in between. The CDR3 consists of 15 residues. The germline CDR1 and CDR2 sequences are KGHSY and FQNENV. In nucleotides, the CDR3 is TGTGCCAGCAGCCAATCCTTCGGGCAGGGTAATGAAGCTTTCTTT. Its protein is CASSQSFGQGNEAFF.